The entry that follows covers one TCR beta chain sequence. The antigen is unknown. A roughly 0.45-1 mL peripheral blood aliquot was taken intraoperatively from four of eight donors. CDR1 and CDR2 from the germline V gene are SEHNR and FQNEAQ (reference sequence). This CDR3 region has 13 residues. Between the trimmed V and J ends, which lost 5 bases and 4 bases, there was a span of 11 bases. The sample belongs to a study of human thymus T cells. Whole-study findings and limits: Thymic and blood repertoires showed apparently biased V and J gene usage.

TCRdb keeps only in-frame clones here, not all; method: immunoSEQ multiplex PCR. The data show approximately 46,000 clones, approximately 95% seen once. V gene TRBV7-9 combines with J gene TRBJ1-2; TRBD1 is a possible D gene (5 bases). The TCR originated in a girl under three years old with a congenital heart defect but otherwise immunologically healthy. Source material: blood. The CDR3 sequence: CASSLQGTYGYTF. In DNA, the CDR3 is TGTGCCAGCAGCCTCCAGGGAACCTATGGCTACACCTTC.